Reported below is one T cell receptor (beta chain). The data belong to a study of blood T cell repertoires in COVID-19. For the study at large: Italy, Spain and the United States were the sources of the convalescent and acute COVID-19 samples. Nucleic acid was either cDNA or gDNA, and it came from T cells, B-cell-depleted T cells, or PBMCs.

Original data processing: Reference gene primers were amplified, and this amplification served to estimate nucleated cell counts. Sequencing was performed with immunoSEQ multiplex PCR; in TCRdb, only in-frame clones are kept and a portion is missing. That table is the source of V, J and clone size, and D and trimming were worked out from the DNA. This table holds about 380,000 clones, less than 85% found once. The trim removed 6 bases at V and 6 bases at J, leaving 8 bases unmatched. This CDR3 contains 14 residues. Per the germline V gene, CDR1 is MNHEY and CDR2 is SVGAGI. The clonotype was recovered from a woman younger than 30 with acute or convalescent COVID-19. The chain couples TRBV6-5 to TRBJ1-1, with TRBD1 identical over 9 bases. The sample consisted of peripheral blood. CDR3 nucleotides: TGTGCCAGCAGGGCGGGACAGGGATTCGCTGAAGCTTTCTTT. Translation gives CASRAGQGFAEAFF.